This T cell receptor (beta chain) was captured in a study of blood T cell repertoires in COVID-19. Study context: The United States, Italy and Spain were the sources of the acute and convalescent COVID-19 samples. PBMCs, B-cell-depleted T cells, or T cells were the source of the cDNA or gDNA that made up the material.

Method: immunoSEQ multiplex PCR; TCRdb's copy keeps in-frame clones and lacks some. This table has 300,000 to 350,000 clones, roughly 86% appearing once. Seattle's cohort entered during active infection and was followed longitudinally. This receptor was taken from a woman between 65 and 79 years old with COVID-19, enrolled during active disease. The sequenced material came from peripheral blood.

For the CDR3, the DNA is TGTGCCAGCAGCCAAGAGGCTAGCGGGGGCTACGAGCAGTACTTC. Protein: CASSQEASGGYEQYF. The chain is built from TRBV3-1 (or the pseudogene TRBV3-2) and TRBJ2-7; 10 bases are a match to TRBD2. Germline V gene sequence: CDR1 LGHDT, CDR2 YNNKEL (reference sequence). The CDR3 consists of 15 residues. J gave up 3 bases and V 0 bases, and 2 bases lay outside the gene matches.